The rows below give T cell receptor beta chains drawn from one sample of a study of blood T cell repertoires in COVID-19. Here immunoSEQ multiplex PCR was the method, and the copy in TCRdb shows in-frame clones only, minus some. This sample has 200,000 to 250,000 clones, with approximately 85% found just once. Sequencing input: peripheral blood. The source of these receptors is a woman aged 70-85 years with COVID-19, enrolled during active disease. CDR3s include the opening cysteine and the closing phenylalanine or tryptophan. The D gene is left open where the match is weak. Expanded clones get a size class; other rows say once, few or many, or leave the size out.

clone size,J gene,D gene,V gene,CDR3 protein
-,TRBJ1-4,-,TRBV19,CASSVPGRANEKLFF
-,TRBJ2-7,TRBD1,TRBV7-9,CASLTGKDPYEQYF
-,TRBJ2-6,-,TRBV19,CASSLTGSGANVLTF
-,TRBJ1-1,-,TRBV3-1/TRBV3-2,CASSQATGRGEAFF
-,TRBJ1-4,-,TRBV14,CASSRAPPTNEKLFF
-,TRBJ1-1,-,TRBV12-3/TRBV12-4,CASSDRDTEAFF
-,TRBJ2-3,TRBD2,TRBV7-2,CASNRLAGTDTQYF
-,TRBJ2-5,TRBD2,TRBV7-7,CASSFGGEETQYF
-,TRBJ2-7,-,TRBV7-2,CASSLVGQISYEQYF
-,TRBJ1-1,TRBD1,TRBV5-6,CASSFDRDRGIWTEAFF
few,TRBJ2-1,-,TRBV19,CASSSKQGYEQFF
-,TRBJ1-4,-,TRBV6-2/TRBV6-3,CASSWATNEKLFF
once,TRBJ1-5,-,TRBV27,CASSLDNRAQPQHF
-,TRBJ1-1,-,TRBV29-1,CSVAVNTEAFF
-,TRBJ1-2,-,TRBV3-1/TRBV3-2,CASSRNDRNGYTF
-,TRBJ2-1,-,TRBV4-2,CASSQQYSGDYNEQFF
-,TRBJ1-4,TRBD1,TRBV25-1,CASSVGQGGSTNEKLFF
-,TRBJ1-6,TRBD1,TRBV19,CASSEDRGSPLHF
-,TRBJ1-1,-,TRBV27,CASRHREGNTEAFF
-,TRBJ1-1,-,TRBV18,CASSWWGELNTEAFF
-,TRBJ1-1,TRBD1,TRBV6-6,CASSLGQGRTFF
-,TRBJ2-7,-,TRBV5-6,CASSLRTIGPNEQYF
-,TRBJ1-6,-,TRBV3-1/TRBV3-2,CASSQARRGETPLHF
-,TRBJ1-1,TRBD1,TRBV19,CASSINRGERAFF
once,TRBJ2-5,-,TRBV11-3,CASSRRTGTKETQYF
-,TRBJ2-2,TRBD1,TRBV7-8,CASSLAGDRVAGELFF
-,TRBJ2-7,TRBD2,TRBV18,CASSATSGNYEQYF
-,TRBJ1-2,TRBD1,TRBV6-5,CASRGQGWNYGYTF
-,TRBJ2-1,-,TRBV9,CASSALGGPLYNEQFF
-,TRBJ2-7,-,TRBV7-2,CASSLAQDLHEQYF
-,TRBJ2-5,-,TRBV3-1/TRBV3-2,CARAQPLTGGVGFGTQYF
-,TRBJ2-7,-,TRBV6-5,CASRFKPNPHYEQYF
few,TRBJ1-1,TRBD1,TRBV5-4,CASSSYRGNSNTEAFF
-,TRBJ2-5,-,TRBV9,CASSFGTFQETQYF
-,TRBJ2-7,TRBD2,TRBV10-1,CATEDPTSGGTMTYEQYF
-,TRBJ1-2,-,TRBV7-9,CASSPETGANYGYTF
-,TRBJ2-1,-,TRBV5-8,CASSLVPGQGINEQFF
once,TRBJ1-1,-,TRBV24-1,CATSDSQTGNTEAFF
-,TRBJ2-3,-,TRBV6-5,CASRENPTDTQYF
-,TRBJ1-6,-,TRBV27,CASSIDRFNSPLHF
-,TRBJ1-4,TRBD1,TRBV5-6,CASSGGTGATNEKLFF
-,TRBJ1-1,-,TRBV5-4,CASSSNSGNTEAFF
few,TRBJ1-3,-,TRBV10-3,CAISERVFVVSSGNTIYF
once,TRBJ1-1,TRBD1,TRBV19,CASSKQGANTEAFF
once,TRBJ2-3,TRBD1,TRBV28,CASIMQGADTQYF
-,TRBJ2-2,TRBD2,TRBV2,CASSALSGKNTGELFF
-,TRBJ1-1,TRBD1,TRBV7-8,CASSYSRTGGNTEAFF
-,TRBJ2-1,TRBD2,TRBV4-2,CASSRELRAGGRTYNEQFF
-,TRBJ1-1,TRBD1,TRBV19,CASSPRTGWDTEAFF
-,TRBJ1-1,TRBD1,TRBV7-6,CASSLGQGANTEAFF
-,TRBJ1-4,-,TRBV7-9,CASSSGQLINEKLFF
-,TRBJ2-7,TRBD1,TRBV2,CASSGGTGGVYEQYF
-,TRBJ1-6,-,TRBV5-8,CASSEEGRSYNSPLHF
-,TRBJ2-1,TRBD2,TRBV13,CASSLPAPASGGAYNEQFF
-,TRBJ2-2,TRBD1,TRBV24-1,CATSSQGASRTGELFF
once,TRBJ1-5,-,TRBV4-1,CASSQDWGAAGGGNQPQHF
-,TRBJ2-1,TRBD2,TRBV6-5,CASRGGRFREQFF
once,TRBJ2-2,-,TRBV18,CASSPGTETGELFF